Listed below are T cell receptor beta chains from one sample, sequenced in a study of brain T cells in children with intractable seizures. Only in-frame clones appear in the TCRdb table, and some are missing; sequencing was by immunoSEQ multiplex PCR. The table lists more than 3,500 clones, over 60% of them singletons. The sequencing here drew on resected brain tissue, taken at surgery. All receptors come from a girl aged 2-10 years with Rasmussen encephalitis and intractable seizures. CDR3s include the opening cysteine and the closing phenylalanine or tryptophan. D genes are given only for firm matches. The size entry is marked missing in some rows and otherwise reads once, few, many or a size class.

d_gene	j_gene	v_gene	abundance	CDR3aa	CDR3nt
NA	TRBJ2-7	TRBV7-2	few	CASSVSTNLLHEQYF	TGTGCCAGCAGCGTCAGCACGAACCTTTTACACGAGCAGTACTTC
NA	TRBJ1-3	TRBV9	NA	CASSVDWGGGNTIYF	TGTGCCAGCAGCGTAGACTGGGGAGGTGGAAACACCATATATTTT
TRBD1	TRBJ1-2	TRBV28	NA	CASSLLGRGRPNYGYTF	TGTGCCAGCAGTTTATTAGGCAGGGGGCGCCCCAACTATGGCTACACCTTC
TRBD2	TRBJ2-1	TRBV28	NA	CASRPSSKAGGYNEQFF	TGTGCCAGCAGACCCTCGAGTAAGGCGGGGGGGTACAATGAGCAGTTCTTC
NA	TRBJ2-7	TRBV6-5	once	CASKFPSSYEQYF	TGTGCCAGCAAATTCCCGAGCTCCTACGAGCAGTACTTC
TRBD2	TRBJ2-3	TRBV7-3	NA	CASSLSGGVLDTQYF	TGTGCCAGCAGCTTAAGTGGGGGGGTCCTCGATACGCAGTATTTT
NA	TRBJ2-7	TRBV11-2	medium-sized	CASSLVGVVRSEQYF	TGTGCCAGCAGCTTAGTAGGAGTAGTAAGGTCCGAGCAGTACTTC
NA	TRBJ2-7	TRBV6-4	NA	CASSLLQVLQHEQYF	TGTGCCAGCAGTCTTTTGCAGGTTCTCCAGCACGAGCAGTACTTC
NA	TRBJ2-7	TRBV11-2	NA	CASSSTYEQYF	TGTGCCAGCAGCTCGACCTACGAGCAGTACTTC
NA	TRBJ2-7	TRBV11-3	large	CASSLLDEQYF	TGTGCCAGCAGCTTATTGGACGAGCAGTACTTC
NA	TRBJ2-7	TRBV28	NA	CASSLLGVHEQYF	TGTGCCAGCAGTTTACTGGGGGTTCACGAGCAGTACTTC
TRBD1	TRBJ1-1	TRBV6-1	NA	CASSDSPGGGGEAFF	TGTGCCAGCAGTGATTCGCCGGGAGGGGGCGGTGAAGCTTTCTTT
TRBD2	TRBJ2-7	TRBV6-1	NA	CASSEARLAGLSYEQYF	TGTGCCAGCAGTGAAGCCCGTCTAGCGGGACTTTCCTACGAGCAGTACTTC
NA	TRBJ1-2	TRBV27	NA	CASSFNNYGKFNYGYTF	TGTGCCAGCAGTTTTAATAATTACGGGAAATTTAACTATGGCTACACCTTC
NA	TRBJ1-2	TRBV18	NA	CASSPSGRLKGYGYTF	TGTGCCAGCTCACCTTCGGGCAGGCTAAAAGGCTATGGCTACACCTTC
TRBD1	TRBJ2-5	TRBV5-4	NA	CASSDPRGQAGQETQYF	TGTGCCAGCAGCGATCCTCGGGGACAGGCCGGACAAGAGACCCAGTACTTC
NA	TRBJ1-1	TRBV5-1	NA	CASSLTGMDTEAFF	TGCGCCAGCAGCTTGACAGGGATGGACACTGAAGCTTTCTTT
NA	TRBJ2-3	TRBV30	few	CAWSNQPTDTQYF	TGTGCCTGGAGTAACCAACCCACAGATACGCAGTATTTT
TRBD2	TRBJ2-7	TRBV18	NA	CASSPLVTSGREEQYF	TGTGCCAGCTCACCGCTAGTAACTAGCGGGAGGGAGGAGCAGTACTTC
TRBD1	TRBJ1-1	TRBV5-4	once	CASSLGQGLSRRTEAFF	TGTGCCAGCAGCTTGGGACAGGGTTTATCGCGGAGGACTGAAGCTTTCTTT
TRBD2	TRBJ2-3	TRBV7-2	few	CASTTHKLAGRASTDTQYF	TGTGCCAGCACCACCCATAAACTAGCGGGGAGAGCTAGCACAGATACGCAGTATTTT
NA	TRBJ2-1	TRBV12-3/TRBV12-4	NA	CASSLRAEQFF	TGTGCCAGCAGTTTAAGAGCTGAGCAGTTCTTC
NA	TRBJ1-4	TRBV15	once	CATSRGGRKLFF	TGTGCCACCAGCAGAGGAGGGCGAAAACTGTTTTTT
NA	TRBJ2-1	TRBV7-9	NA	CASSLAKIGNEQFF	TGTGCCAGCAGCTTAGCGAAAATAGGAAATGAGCAGTTCTTC
TRBD2	TRBJ2-7	TRBV28	NA	CASSSAGGAPYEQYF	TGTGCCAGCAGTTCAGCGGGGGGGGCCCCCTACGAGCAGTACTTC
TRBD2	TRBJ2-5	TRBV5-1	NA	CASSSLQAGGETQYF	TGCGCCAGCAGCTCCCTCCAGGCGGGAGGAGAGACCCAGTACTTC
NA	TRBJ1-4	TRBV28	NA	CASSYGGANEKLFF	TGTGCCAGCAGTTATGGGGGGGCCAACGAAAAACTGTTTTTT
TRBD2	TRBJ2-7	TRBV2	once	CASYRGLAGGSYEQYF	TGTGCCAGTTACAGAGGGCTAGCGGGAGGGTCCTACGAGCAGTACTTC
NA	TRBJ1-1	TRBV11-2	NA	CASSLSGFTEAFF	TGTGCCAGCAGCTTATCAGGGTTCACTGAAGCTTTCTTT
NA	TRBJ2-1	TRBV24-1	few	CATSDLYNEQFF	TGTGCCACCAGTGATTTGTATAATGAGCAGTTCTTC
NA	TRBJ2-7	TRBV19	NA	CASSVDLWAGKPYEQYF	TGTGCGAGTAGTGTGGATCTCTGGGCAGGGAAACCCTACGAGCAGTACTTC
NA	TRBJ2-5	TRBV6-6	NA	CASSYSRQETQYF	TGTGCCAGCAGTTACTCGAGGCAAGAGACCCAGTACTTC
NA	TRBJ2-7	TRBV7-8	NA	CASSSDATPYEQYF	TGTGCCAGCAGCTCCGATGCCACCCCCTACGAGCAGTACTTC
NA	TRBJ2-1	TRBV10-3	once	CAISEQYPYNEQFF	TGTGCCATCAGTGAACAGTACCCTTACAATGAGCAGTTCTTC
NA	TRBJ1-1	TRBV9	NA	CASSVEGVTEAFF	TGTGCCAGCAGCGTCGAGGGGGTCACTGAAGCTTTCTTT
NA	TRBJ1-6	TRBV12-5	NA	CASGGTRPTPLHF	TGTGCTAGTGGTGGGACAAGACCTACCCCCCTCCACTTT
NA	TRBJ1-1	TRBV19	NA	CARLTGRTEAFF	TGTGCCAGACTTACAGGGAGGACTGAAGCTTTCTTT
NA	TRBJ1-6	TRBV5-1	NA	CASTKEGNSPLHF	TGCGCCAGCACGAAAGAAGGAAATTCACCCCTCCACTTT
NA	TRBJ1-5	TRBV25-1	few	CASSEFGDQPQHF	TGTGCCAGCAGTGAATTTGGCGATCAGCCCCAGCATTTT
TRBD1	TRBJ1-4	TRBV11-2	NA	CASSLGLTGVEKLFF	TGTGCCAGCAGCTTAGGTTTGACAGGGGTTGAAAAACTGTTTTTT
NA	TRBJ2-1	TRBV28	NA	CASSFGLYNEQFF	TGTGCCAGCAGTTTTGGTCTATACAATGAGCAGTTCTTC
TRBD1	TRBJ1-2	TRBV30	NA	CAWGTGAVYGYTF	TGTGCCTGGGGGACAGGGGCGGTCTATGGCTACACCTTC
TRBD1	TRBJ1-6	TRBV5-1	NA	CASSLVQGPYSPLHF	TGCGCCAGCAGCTTGGTACAGGGGCCTTATTCACCCCTCCACTTT
NA	TRBJ2-3	TRBV15	NA	CATSRVRTDTQYF	TGTGCCACCAGCAGAGTTCGCACAGATACGCAGTATTTT
NA	TRBJ1-5	TRBV13	NA	CASSFGGGYDQPQHF	TGTGCCAGCAGCTTTGGGGGGGGGTACGATCAGCCCCAGCATTTT
NA	TRBJ2-6	TRBV4-1	NA	CASSPRTESSGANVLTF	TGCGCCAGCAGCCCTCGGACGGAGAGCTCTGGGGCCAACGTCCTGACTTTC
TRBD2	TRBJ2-7	TRBV4-1	NA	CASSQGPSGYEQYF	TGCGCCAGCAGCCAAGGTCCTAGCGGCTACGAGCAGTACTTC
NA	TRBJ1-2	TRBV7-8	NA	CASSIDPGQLANGYTF	TGTGCCAGCAGCATCGACCCGGGACAACTCGCCAATGGCTACACCTTC
NA	TRBJ1-3	TRBV6-5	NA	CASSPEAHSGNTIYF	TGTGCCAGCAGTCCTGAGGCCCACTCTGGAAACACCATATATTTT
NA	TRBJ1-3	TRBV5-6	NA	CASSVGNTIYF	TGTGCCAGCAGCGTTGGAAACACCATATATTTT
NA	TRBJ2-2	TRBV3-1/TRBV3-2	medium-sized	CASSQEVGNTGELFF	TGTGCCAGCAGCCAAGAAGTCGGGAACACCGGGGAGCTGTTTTTT
NA	TRBJ2-5	TRBV18	NA	CASSPPTVKLATQYF	TGTGCCAGCTCACCACCGACTGTCAAGCTTGCGACCCAGTACTTC
TRBD1	TRBJ1-5	TRBV6-5	few	CASSYGTGGQPQHF	TGTGCCAGCAGTTACGGGACAGGGGGTCAGCCCCAGCATTTT
NA	TRBJ1-4	TRBV21-1	NA	CASSTKDRVKTNEKLFF	TGTGCCAGCAGCACAAAGGACAGGGTGAAGACTAATGAAAAACTGTTTTTT